The 31 T cell receptor beta chains below all came from one sample that was sequenced in a study of blood T cell repertoires in COVID-19. The repertoire was sequenced with immunoSEQ multiplex PCR; TCRdb's copy has only in-frame clones and lacks some. The sample consists of tens of thousands of clones, about 90% of them appearing once. Sequencing was done on a sample of peripheral blood. The receptors here all came from a man between 60 and 75 years old with acute or convalescent COVID-19.

This clone appeared a few times. The chain joins TRBV10-3 to TRBJ2-7; 11 bases align to TRBD1. J was trimmed by 4 bases and V by 4 bases; bases with no gene match: 3. Germline CDR1 and CDR2: ENHRY and SYGVKD. This CDR3 is 14 amino acids long. This CDR3 reads CAISGTGGGYEQYF. CDR3 nucleotide sequence: TGTGCCATCAGTGGGACAGGGGGCGGGTACGAGCAGTACTTC.

This chain links TRBV5-1 with TRBJ1-2, with 11 bases matching TRBD1. Germline values: CDR1 SGHRS, CDR2 YFSETQ. The CDR3 extends over 14 amino acids. V lost 4 bases to trimming and J lost 5 bases; unmatched junction nucleotides: 4. The CDR3 DNA reads as TGCGCCAGCAGCGGACAGGGGGCTGGATATGGCTACACCTTC. It codes for CASSGQGAGYGYTF.

The chain employs TRBV5-1 and TRBJ2-7; 7 bases agree with TRBD1. Germline-derived CDR1 and CDR2 are SGHRS and YFSETQ. The CDR3 loop spans 15 amino acids. Trimming cost V 3 bases and J 2 bases; bases outside gene matches: 8. CDR3 region: CASSYQQGRTYEQYF. In DNA, the CDR3 is TGCGCCAGCAGCTACCAACAGGGGCGTACCTACGAGCAGTACTTC.

This rearrangement joins TRBV5-1 to TRBJ1-3; 9 nucleotides align to TRBD1. Germline V gene data show CDR1 as SGHRS and CDR2 as YFSETQ. CDR3 length: 19 residues. Germline trimming cut 0 bases from V and 0 bases from J; bases unmatched to any gene: 10. The CDR3 is CASSLAPAQGALSGNTIYF. CDR3 in DNA: TGCGCCAGCAGCTTGGCCCCCGCACAGGGGGCACTCTCTGGAAACACCATATATTTT.

This clone showed up just once. V and J are TRBV28 and TRBJ1-2; tentatively, D is TRBD1 (6 bases). Germline V gene sequence: CDR1 MDHEN, CDR2 SYDVKM. The CDR3 is 14 residues long. Trimming removed 6 bases from V and 1 base from J, with 12 bases in between. The CDR3: CASSLDSFNYGYTF. For the CDR3, the DNA is TGTGCCAGCAGCCTGGACAGTTTTAACTATGGCTACACCTTC.

This chain connects TRBV28 to TRBJ2-7; perhaps TRBD2 as D (6 bases). V was clipped by 2 bases and J by 1 base, with 15 bases between them. This CDR3 comprises 16 residues. Germline-derived CDR1 and CDR2 are MDHEN and SYDVKM. The CDR3 sequence is CASSLTGLPVSYEQYF. CDR3 bases: TGTGCCAGCAGTTTAACGGGACTCCCTGTTTCCTACGAGCAGTACTTC.

The chain joins TRBV28 to TRBJ1-2; D is undetermined. The germline CDR1 and CDR2 sequences are MDHEN and SYDVKM. The CDR3 length is 13 residues. Trimming shortened V by 3 bases and J by 7 bases, and 12 bases separated the two germline ends. The CDR3 is CASSLETAGGYTF. CDR3 bases: TGTGCCAGCAGTTTGGAGACCGCGGGTGGCTACACCTTC.

Written as DNA, the CDR3 is TGTGCCAGCAGCTGGGGACTAAATTACGAGCAGTACTTC. Translation gives CASSWGLNYEQYF. V gene TRBV7-8 combines with J gene TRBJ2-7; 7 bases are a match to TRBD2. Per the germline V gene, CDR1 is SGHVS and CDR2 is FQNEAQ. This CDR3 is built from 13 residues. Trimming took 4 bases from V and 4 from J; bases not matched to a gene: 4. Looking up the rest from reference TRBV7-8 and TRBJ2-7 gives the full variable domain: GAGVSQSPRYKVAKRGQDVALRCDPISGHVSLFWYQQALGQGPEFLTYFQNEAQLDKSGLPSDRFFAERPEGSVSTLKIQRTQQEDSAVYLCASSWGLNYEQYFGPGTRLTVT.

This clone has only a few counts. The V call is TRBV4-1, the J call TRBJ1-2; D perhaps matches TRBD1 (5 bases). Germline CDR1 is MGHRA and CDR2 is YSYEKL. Trimming stripped 4 bases from V and 8 bases from J, with 11 bases between. The CDR3 spans 12 residues. The CDR3 sequence: CASSRGDWGYTF. The DNA for the CDR3 is TGCGCCAGCAGCCGGGGCGATTGGGGCTACACCTTC.

The rearrangement joins TRBV5-6 to TRBJ1-3; 9 bases map to TRBD1. Germline V gene sequence: CDR1 SGHDT, CDR2 YYEEEE. The CDR3 consists of 14 residues. Trimming took 0 bases from V and 7 from J; bases not matched to a gene: 2. CDR3 region: CASSLVGTGNTIYF. The CDR3 coding sequence is TGTGCCAGCAGCTTGGTTGGGACAGGGAACACCATATATTTT. Complete variable domain (other parts from reference TRBV5-6 and TRBJ1-3): DAGVTQSPTHLIKTRGQQVTLRCSPKSGHDTVSWYQQALGQGPQFIFQYYEEEERQRGNFPDRFSGHQFPNYSSELNVNALLLGDSALYLCASSLVGTGNTIYFGEGSWLTVV.

The chain has TRBV6-5 and TRBJ1-4; D ambiguous. This CDR3 is built from 13 residues. Between the trimmed V and J ends, which lost 7 bases and 9 bases, there was a span of 15 bases. Germline loops: CDR1 MNHEY, CDR2 SVGAGI. CDR3 sequence (DNA): TGTGCCAGCAATCCCGGGAACGATAAAAAACTGTTTTTT. Amino acid sequence: CASNPGNDKKLFF.

This sequence joins TRBV12-5 and TRBJ2-3, with 8 bases matching TRBD1. Germline CDR1 and CDR2: LGHNT and FRNRAP. Trimming at V came to 9 bases and at J to 4 bases, leaving 9 bases not matched to a gene. The CDR3 contains 14 residues. Written as DNA, the CDR3 is TGTGCTAGCTTGATGGACAGGGCACCAGATACGCAGTATTTT. Amino acid sequence: CASLMDRAPDTQYF.

The chain joins TRBV14 to TRBJ2-7, with D possibly being TRBD1 (8 bases). The length of the CDR3 is 15 residues. Germline CDR1 and CDR2: SGHDN and FVKESK. V was clipped by 4 bases and J by 6 bases, with 19 bases between them. DNA for the CDR3: TGTGCCAGCAGCCCGCAACAGGGGGGGTTGTCCGAGCAGTACTTC. Its translation: CASSPQQGGLSEQYF. Filled out from reference TRBV14 and TRBJ2-7, the complete variable domain reads EAGVTQFPSHSVIEKGQTVTLRCDPISGHDNLYWYRRVMGKEIKFLLHFVKESKQDESGMPNNRFLAERTGGTYSTLKVQPAELEDSGVYFCASSPQQGGLSEQYFGPGTRLTVT.

The CDR3 region has the DNA TGCGCCAGCAGCTCGACAGGGATTAATTCACCCCTCCACTTT. This encodes CASSSTGINSPLHF. This chain uses TRBV5-1 with TRBJ1-6, with 7 bases fitting TRBD1. The CDR3 is 14 residues long. Germline V gives CDR1 SGHRS, CDR2 YFSETQ. Trimming removed 3 bases from V and 6 bases from J; junction bases left unmatched: 3.

This clone was picked up one time. The chain is built from TRBV11-2 and TRBJ2-1, with 10 positions matching TRBD2. CDR3 size: 16 residues. CDR1 is SGHAT and CDR2 is FQNNGV in the germline V gene. J was trimmed by 8 bases and V by 4 bases; bases with no gene match: 11. The CDR3 nucleotides read TGTGCCAGCAGCTCCATCAGCGGGAGGGTTTCCCATGAGCAGTTCTTC. It encodes CASSSISGRVSHEQFF.

The V call is TRBV19, the J call TRBJ2-1, with 8 bases matching TRBD2. Per germline, CDR1 LNHDA and CDR2 SQIVND (reference sequence). The CDR3 has 17 residues. The V gene end was trimmed by 9 bases and the J gene end by 3 bases; junction bases not matched to a gene: 16. The DNA of the CDR3 is TGTGCCAGGAGATCAGCGGGGCTAGCGGGCCTCTACAATGAGCAGTTCTTC. It encodes CARRSAGLAGLYNEQFF. Full variable domain (missing parts from reference TRBV19 and TRBJ2-1): DGGITQSPKYLFRKEGQNVTLSCEQNLNHDAMYWYRQDPGQGLRLIYYSQIVNDFQKGDIAEGYSVSREKKESFPLTVTSAQKNPTAFYLCARRSAGLAGLYNEQFFGPGTRLTVL.

The rearrangement links TRBV29-1 to TRBJ2-7, with 10 bases identical to TRBD1. Germline CDR1 SQVTM, CDR2 ANQGSEA. This CDR3 comprises 16 residues. With V trimmed by 5 bases and J by 3 bases, 13 bases remained unmatched. The chain's CDR3 is CSVSTIDRGLNYEQYF. The CDR3 DNA sequence: TGCAGCGTTTCGACTATAGACAGGGGGCTTAACTACGAGCAGTACTTC.

V usage is TRBV6-5 and J usage is TRBJ2-7; 13 nucleotides agree with TRBD2. Germline CDR1 and CDR2: MNHEY and SVGAGI. This CDR3 is built from 14 residues. The junction had 6 bases not matched to a gene; V was cut back by 6 bases and J by 7 bases. The CDR3 coding sequence is TGTGCCAGCAGACCGACTAGCGGGAGGAGAGAGCAGTACTTC. Its protein is CASRPTSGRREQYF.

The chain couples TRBV9 to TRBJ2-1; D might be TRBD2 (5 bases). V gave up 3 bases and J gave up 5 bases, with 24 bases separating them. This CDR3 spans 18 amino acids. From germline, CDR1 is SGDLS and CDR2 YYNGEE. The DNA of the CDR3 is TGTGCCAGCAGCGCCCCCAGGAGCGCGGGCCTGACCCACAATGAGCAGTTCTTC. This translates into CASSAPRSAGLTHNEQFF.

This clone was seen just once. The chain couples TRBV7-6 to TRBJ2-1; maybe TRBD2 (5 bases). The germline V and J ends were trimmed by 3 bases and 8 bases, with 20 bases remaining between them. Germline-derived CDR1 and CDR2 are SGHVS and FNYEAQ. The CDR3 has 16 residues. The CDR3 spells CASSFSRRGFIDEQFF. As DNA, the CDR3 is TGTGCCAGCAGCTTTTCTAGGAGAGGGTTTATCGATGAGCAGTTCTTC.

This CDR3 is CASSLAPTSEETQYF. The CDR3 nucleotides are TGTGCCAGCAGCTTAGCCCCGACTAGCGAGGAGACCCAGTACTTC. The chain uses TRBV7-2 and TRBJ2-5; the match to TRBD2 covers 8 bases. Trimming took 0 bases from V and 5 from J; bases not matched to a gene: 5. CDR1 SGHTA and CDR2 FQGNSA come from the germline V gene. This CDR3 is 15 amino acids long.

This clone appeared a few times. The genes are TRBV4-2 and TRBJ2-7; tentative D call: TRBD1 (5 bases). The germline gives CDR1 LGHNA, CDR2 YNFKEQ. There are 13 residues in the CDR3. The V end lost 3 bases, the J end lost 3 bases, and 9 bases lay between the germline ends. As DNA, the CDR3 is TGTGCCAGCAGCCACCAAGACAGCTACGAGCAGTACTTC. Its translation is CASSHQDSYEQYF.

The chain couples TRBV5-1 to TRBJ2-7; TRBD1 is a possible D gene (6 bases). From germline, CDR1 is SGHRS and CDR2 YFSETQ. The CDR3 length is 15 residues. V lost 4 bases, J lost 0 bases, and 14 bases lay in between. The CDR3 sequence is CASSLLGALSYEQYF. As DNA, the CDR3 is TGCGCCAGCAGCCTCTTGGGGGCCCTCTCCTACGAGCAGTACTTC.

This chain links TRBV5-1 with TRBJ1-5, with unresolved D. Germline V gene data show CDR1 as SGHRS and CDR2 as YFSETQ. V lost 5 bases and J lost 1, with 13 bases in between. The CDR3 consists of 15 residues. CDR3 region: CASRVSGGSNQPQHF. In DNA form, the CDR3 reads TGCGCCAGCAGGGTTTCGGGTGGGAGCAATCAGCCCCAGCATTTT.

The rearrangement links TRBV30 to TRBJ1-2, with no clear D. Trimming took off 0 bases at V and 7 bases at J, with 9 bases between the two ends. Germline CDR1 GTSNPN, CDR2 SVGIG (reference sequence). This CDR3 has 12 amino acids. In DNA form, the CDR3 reads TGTGCCTGGAGTGTAATAGAGTCTGGCTACACCTTC. Its translation is CAWSVIESGYTF.

The chain has TRBV6-5 and TRBJ1-5; D is possibly TRBD1 (5 bases). Trimming removed 7 bases from V and 4 bases from J, with 17 bases in between. Germline assignment: CDR1 MNHEY and CDR2 SVGAGI. The CDR3 covers 15 residues. The CDR3 sequence is CASTQGDGRNQPQHF. The CDR3 DNA follows: TGTGCCAGCACCCAAGGGGACGGGAGAAATCAGCCCCAGCATTTT.

The J gene is TRBJ1-2, the V gene TRBV19; a possible D gene is TRBD1 (6 bases). The V end was cut by 6 bases, the J end by 2 bases, with 7 bases between. Germline V gene sequence: CDR1 LNHDA, CDR2 SQIVND (reference sequence). The CDR3 loop spans 12 amino acids. The CDR3 spells CASSDRNYGYTF. CDR3 in DNA: TGTGCCAGTAGCGACAGGAACTATGGCTACACCTTC.

A single count supports this clone. The chain is built from TRBV3-1 (or the pseudogene TRBV3-2) and TRBJ2-4; the match to TRBD1 covers 7 bases. V lost 4 bases and J lost 8; bases outside the gene matches: 11. The CDR3 totals 15 residues. The V gene's germline CDR1 is LGHDT and CDR2 YNNKEL (reference sequence). CDR3 amino acids: CASSLSSQGRDIQYF. CDR3 DNA sequence: TGTGCCAGCAGCCTCTCATCACAGGGGCGAGACATTCAGTACTTC.

This clone was picked up one time. CDR3 nucleotides: TGTGCCAGCAGCTTAGTTTCGGGAGGGGTCCCAACCGAGCAGTTCTTC. Encoded protein: CASSLVSGGVPTEQFF. This rearrangement joins TRBV7-6 to TRBJ2-1; 8 bases fit TRBD2. The CDR3 loop spans 16 amino acids. Germline V gives CDR1 SGHVS, CDR2 FNYEAQ. The junction had 12 bases not matched to a gene; V was cut back by 1 base and J by 10 bases.

The V gene is TRBV24-1, the J gene TRBJ1-4; D is uncertain. The ends were cut back, 4 bases at V and 10 bases at J, with 24 bases in the middle. Germline V gene lookup returns CDR1 KGHDR and CDR2 SFDVKD. The CDR3 runs to 17 residues. The CDR3 spells CATSESNMGKGGLKLFF. The CDR3 bases are TGTGCCACCAGTGAGTCGAACATGGGGAAGGGAGGCTTAAAACTGTTTTTT.

The chain carries TRBV24-1 and TRBJ2-1, with D possibly matching TRBD2 (5 bases). The germline V gene has CDR1 KGHDR and CDR2 SFDVKD. V lost 0 bases, J lost 7 bases, and 12 bases lay in between. The CDR3 loop spans 15 amino acids. As DNA, the CDR3 is TGTGCCACCAGTGATTTGCATCGGGATCCGAATGAGCAGTTCTTC. Amino acid sequence: CATSDLHRDPNEQFF.